The entry below describes one TCR beta chain. Antigen specificity is unknown. This may come from a read error, since a much larger clone is one base off. The source of the sample is a study of CD8+CD57+ T cells in acquired aplastic anemia. Study information: Sorted CD4+ and CD8+ cells gave a mean 3.2 ug DNA, range about 0.17 to 27.4 ug. Whole-study results and caveats: Around 29 shared CD8+ CDR3s appeared highly expressed within patients' immunodominant clones. The CD8+ Simpson's diversity of patients and controls was not significantly different.

Germline V lookup: CDR1 MNHEY, CDR2 SMNVEV (reference sequence). V lost 5 bases, J lost 7 bases, and 21 bases lay in between. The CDR3 contains 15 residues. The authors sequenced patients whose flow cytometry had shown CD8+CD57+ cell expansion. Both TCR beta VDJ combination and CDR3 sequence profiling were carried out. Genomic DNA was the template for this profiling. A single record per CDR3 protein comes from TCRdb applying MiXCR to the reads. The data show roughly 260,000 distinct CDR3 sequences, approximately 50% seen once. This sequence was found in a human donor with aplastic anemia. The sample was sorted CD4+, CD8+, or CD8+CD57+ T cells (not recorded which) from PBMCs. The chain recombines TRBV27 with TRBJ2-7; D perhaps matches TRBD2 (6 bases). The CDR3 region has the DNA TGTGCCAGCAGTGTCCCAACGGGGGTTCGGCGTGAGCAGTACTTC. Residues: CASSVPTGVRREQYF.